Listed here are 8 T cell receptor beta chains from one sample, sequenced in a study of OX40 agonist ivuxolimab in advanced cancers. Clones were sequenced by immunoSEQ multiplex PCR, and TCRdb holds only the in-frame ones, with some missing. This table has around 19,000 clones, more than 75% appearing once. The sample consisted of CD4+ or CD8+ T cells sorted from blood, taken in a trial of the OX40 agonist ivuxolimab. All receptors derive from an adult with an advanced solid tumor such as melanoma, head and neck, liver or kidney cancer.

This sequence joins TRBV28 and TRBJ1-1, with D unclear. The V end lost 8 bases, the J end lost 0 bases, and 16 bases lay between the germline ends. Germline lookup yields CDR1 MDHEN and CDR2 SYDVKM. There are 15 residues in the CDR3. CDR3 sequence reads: CASGFTRKLNTEAFF. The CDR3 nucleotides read TGTGCCAGCGGGTTCACGAGAAAACTGAACACTGAAGCTTTCTTT.

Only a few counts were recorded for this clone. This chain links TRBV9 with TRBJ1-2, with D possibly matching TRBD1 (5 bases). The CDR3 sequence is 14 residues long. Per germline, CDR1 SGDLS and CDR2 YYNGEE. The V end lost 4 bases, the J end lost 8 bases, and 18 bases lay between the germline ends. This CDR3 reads CASSLSGGEVGYTF. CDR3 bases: TGTGCCAGCAGCCTCAGCGGGGGGGAAGTGGGCTACACCTTC.

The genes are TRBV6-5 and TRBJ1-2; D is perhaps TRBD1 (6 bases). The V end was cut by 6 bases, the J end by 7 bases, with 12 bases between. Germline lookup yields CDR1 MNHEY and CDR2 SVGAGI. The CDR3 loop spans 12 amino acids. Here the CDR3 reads CASSPGGAGYTF. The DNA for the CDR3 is TGTGCCAGCAGCCCTGGGGGGGCTGGCTACACCTTC.

CDR3 nucleotides: TGTGCCAGCAGTTTAAGCCAGCTTTGGTTCACTGAAGCTTTCTTT. Translation: CASSLSQLWFTEAFF. J is TRBJ1-1 and V is TRBV28; D gene ambiguous. The CDR3 runs to 15 residues. Per germline, CDR1 MDHEN and CDR2 SYDVKM. V lost 2 bases to trimming and J lost 4 bases, with 14 bases between them.

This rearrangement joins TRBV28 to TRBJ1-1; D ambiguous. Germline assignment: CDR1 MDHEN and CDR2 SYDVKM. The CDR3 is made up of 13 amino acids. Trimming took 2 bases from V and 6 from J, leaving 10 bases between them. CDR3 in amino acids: CASSLAGEAEAFF. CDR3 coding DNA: TGTGCCAGCAGTTTAGCCGGGGAGGCTGAAGCTTTCTTT.

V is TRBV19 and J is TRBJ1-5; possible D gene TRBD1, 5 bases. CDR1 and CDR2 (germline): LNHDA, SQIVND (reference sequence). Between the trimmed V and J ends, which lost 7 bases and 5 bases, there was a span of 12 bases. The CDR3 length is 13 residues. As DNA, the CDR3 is TGTGCCAGTAAGGTGCCGGGGGATCAGCCCCAGCATTTT. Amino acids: CASKVPGDQPQHF.

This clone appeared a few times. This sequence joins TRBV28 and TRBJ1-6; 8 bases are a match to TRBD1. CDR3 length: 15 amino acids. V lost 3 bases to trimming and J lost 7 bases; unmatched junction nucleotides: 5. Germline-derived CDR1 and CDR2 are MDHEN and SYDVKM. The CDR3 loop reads CASSLQGAWNSPLHF. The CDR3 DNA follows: TGTGCCAGCAGTTTGCAGGGGGCTTGGAATTCACCCCTCCACTTT.

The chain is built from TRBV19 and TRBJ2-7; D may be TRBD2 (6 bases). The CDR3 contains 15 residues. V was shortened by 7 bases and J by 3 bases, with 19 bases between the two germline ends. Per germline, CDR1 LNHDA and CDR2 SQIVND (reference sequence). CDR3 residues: CASKPRGGDFYEQYF. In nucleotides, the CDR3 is TGTGCCAGTAAACCTAGGGGCGGGGACTTCTACGAGCAGTACTTC.